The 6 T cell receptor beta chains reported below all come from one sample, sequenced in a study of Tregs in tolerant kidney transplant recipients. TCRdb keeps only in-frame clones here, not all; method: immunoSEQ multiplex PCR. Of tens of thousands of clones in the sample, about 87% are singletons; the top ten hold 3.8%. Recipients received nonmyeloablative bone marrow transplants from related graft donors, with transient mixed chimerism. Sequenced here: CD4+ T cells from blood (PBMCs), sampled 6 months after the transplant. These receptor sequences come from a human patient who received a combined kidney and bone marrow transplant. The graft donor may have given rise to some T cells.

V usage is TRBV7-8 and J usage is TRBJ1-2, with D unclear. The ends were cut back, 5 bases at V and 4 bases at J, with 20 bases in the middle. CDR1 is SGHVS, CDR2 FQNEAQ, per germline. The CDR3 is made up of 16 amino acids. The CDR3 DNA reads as TGTGCCAGCAGCATACCTTCCGACTGGCCAATCTATGGCTACACCTTC. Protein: CASSIPSDWPIYGYTF. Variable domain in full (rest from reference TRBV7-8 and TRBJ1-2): GAGVSQSPRYKVAKRGQDVALRCDPISGHVSLFWYQQALGQGPEFLTYFQNEAQLDKSGLPSDRFFAERPEGSVSTLKIQRTQQEDSAVYLCASSIPSDWPIYGYTFGSGTRLTVV.

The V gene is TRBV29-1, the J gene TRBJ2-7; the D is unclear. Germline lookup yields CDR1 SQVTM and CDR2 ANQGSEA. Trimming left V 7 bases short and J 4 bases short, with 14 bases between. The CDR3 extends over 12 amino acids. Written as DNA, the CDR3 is TGCAGCGGAAGCTCGGGTTCGTACGAGCAGTACTTC. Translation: CSGSSGSYEQYF.

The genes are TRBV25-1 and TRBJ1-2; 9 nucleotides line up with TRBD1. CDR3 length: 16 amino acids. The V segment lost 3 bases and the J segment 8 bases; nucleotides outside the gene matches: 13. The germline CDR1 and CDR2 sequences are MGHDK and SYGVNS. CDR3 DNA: TGTGCCAGCAGTGAGGGAGGGACAGGGATGAGGGCCGGCTACACCTTC. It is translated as CASSEGGTGMRAGYTF.

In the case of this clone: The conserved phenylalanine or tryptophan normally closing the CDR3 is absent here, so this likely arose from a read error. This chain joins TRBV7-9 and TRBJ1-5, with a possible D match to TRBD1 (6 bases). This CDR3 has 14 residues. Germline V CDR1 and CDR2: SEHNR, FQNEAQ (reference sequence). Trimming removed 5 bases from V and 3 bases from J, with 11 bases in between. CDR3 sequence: CASSHTGFNQPQHL. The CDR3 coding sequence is TGTGCCAGCAGCCATACAGGGTTCAATCAGCCCCAGCATCTT.

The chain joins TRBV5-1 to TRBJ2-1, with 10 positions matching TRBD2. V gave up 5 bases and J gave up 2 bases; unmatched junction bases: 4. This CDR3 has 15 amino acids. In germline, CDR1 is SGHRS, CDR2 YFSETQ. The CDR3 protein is CASSPGTSAYNEQFF. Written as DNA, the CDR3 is TGCGCCAGCAGTCCCGGGACTAGCGCCTACAATGAGCAGTTCTTC. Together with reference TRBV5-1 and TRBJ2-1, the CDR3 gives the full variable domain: KAGVTQTPRYLIKTRGQQVTLSCSPISGHRSVSWYQQTPGQGLQFLFEYFSETQRNKGNFPGRFSGRQFSNSRSEMNVSTLELGDSALYLCASSPGTSAYNEQFFGPGTRLTVL.

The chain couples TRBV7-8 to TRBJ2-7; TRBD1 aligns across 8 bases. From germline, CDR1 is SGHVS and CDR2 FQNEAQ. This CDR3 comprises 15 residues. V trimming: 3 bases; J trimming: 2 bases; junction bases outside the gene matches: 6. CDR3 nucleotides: TGTGCCAGCAGCTTGAACAGCAGGGGGCCCTACGAGCAGTACTTC. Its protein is CASSLNSRGPYEQYF. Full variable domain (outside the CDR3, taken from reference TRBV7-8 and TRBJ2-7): GAGVSQSPRYKVAKRGQDVALRCDPISGHVSLFWYQQALGQGPEFLTYFQNEAQLDKSGLPSDRFFAERPEGSVSTLKIQRTQQEDSAVYLCASSLNSRGPYEQYFGPGTRLTVT.